This TCR beta chain was obtained from a study of blood T cell repertoires in COVID-19. Study-wide background: Sites in the United States, Italy and Spain provided acute and convalescent COVID-19 samples. Sources were T cells, B-cell-depleted T cells, or PBMCs; the material itself was cDNA or gDNA.

Seattle patients were enrolled while actively infected and followed longitudinally. V lost 2 bases and J lost 3, with 8 bases in between. The CDR3 covers 13 residues. The germline gives CDR1 KGHSH, CDR2 LQKENI. Per the authors' pipeline: Amplification of reference gene primers provided the estimated nucleated cell counts. The repertoire was sequenced with immunoSEQ multiplex PCR; TCRdb's copy has only in-frame clones and lacks some. V and J calls and clone size come straight from that table; D and trimming were deduced from the DNA. The repertoire consists of under 300,000 clones, with approximately 91% occurring once and the leading ten covering roughly 0.8%. This clone appeared a single time.

V usage is TRBV18 and J usage is TRBJ2-7; D gene unclear. The origin of this receptor is a man aged 30 to 39 with COVID-19, enrolled during active disease. Sequencing used peripheral blood. The CDR3 loop reads CASSPGPRYEQYF. CDR3 DNA: TGTGCCAGCTCACCAGGGCCGCGCTACGAGCAGTACTTC.